Below are 12 T cell receptor beta chains sequenced from a single sample in a study of early T cells in non-severe SARS-CoV-2 infection. TCRdb re-analysed the 5' RACE reads in MiXCR, keeping a single row per CDR3 protein. The data contain 70,000 to 90,000 distinct CDR3 sequences, about 16% of them seen just once; the ten biggest clones take up around 5.4%. Specimen: whole blood. Every receptor here comes from an adult who was a healthcare worker with PCR-confirmed SARS-CoV-2 infection or an uninfected control (not recorded which).

This clonotype was recorded a few times. This sequence joins TRBV12-3 or TRBV12-4 and TRBJ1-5; no clear D. This CDR3 has 12 residues. V shed 5 bases and J shed 7 bases, with 9 bases lying between them. In DNA, the CDR3 is TGTGCCAGCAGTCTAACGTACCAGCCCCAGCATTTT. Translation gives CASSLTYQPQHF.

The chain combines TRBV29-1 with TRBJ1-2; 7 positions match TRBD1. The V segment lost 7 bases and the J segment 4 bases; nucleotides outside the gene matches: 6. Germline CDR1 reads SQVTM; CDR2 reads ANQGSEA. The CDR3 is 12 residues long. The CDR3 bases are TGCAGCGCTGTAGACAGGGTCTATGGCTACACCTTC. Protein product: CSAVDRVYGYTF.

This chain joins TRBV10-3 and TRBJ2-3; the D gene is possibly TRBD2 (5 bases). This CDR3 has 14 residues. Germline lookup yields CDR1 ENHRY and CDR2 SYGVKD. V dropped 5 bases and J dropped 1 base, with 10 bases sitting between them. This CDR3 is CAISREWGTDTQYF. CDR3 coding DNA: TGTGCCATCAGTAGGGAGTGGGGCACAGATACGCAGTATTTT.

At least ten counts were recorded for this clonotype. The gene calls are TRBV6-6 and TRBJ1-1; TRBD1 is a possible D gene (5 bases). Trimming shortened V by 0 bases and J by 4 bases, and 12 bases separated the two germline ends. This CDR3 has 15 amino acids. Per the germline V gene, CDR1 is MNHNY and CDR2 is SVGAGI (reference sequence). The CDR3 bases are TGTGCCAGCAGTTACTCGCAGGGTCTGGGCACTGAAGCTTTCTTT. This codes for CASSYSQGLGTEAFF.

The chain joins TRBV20-1 to TRBJ2-2; a possible D gene is TRBD1 (6 bases). This CDR3 spans 13 amino acids. V lost 5 bases to trimming and J lost 5 bases, with 12 bases between them. In germline, CDR1 is DFQATT, CDR2 SNEGSKA (reference sequence). CDR3 residues: CSAAEQGTGELFF. CDR3 DNA sequence: TGCAGTGCTGCGGAACAGGGAACCGGGGAGCTGTTTTTT.

This clonotype has just a few counts. V gene TRBV29-1 combines with J gene TRBJ2-3; either TRBD1 or TRBD2 may fit D (5 bases each). The germline V gene encodes CDR1 SQVTM and CDR2 ANQGSEA. CDR3 length: 12 amino acids. Trimming cost V 8 bases and J 4 bases, with 13 bases left between them. Written as DNA, the CDR3 is TGCAGCCTTGGGGACGGCCCAGATACGCAGTATTTT. Amino acids: CSLGDGPDTQYF.

This clonotype showed up many times. The J gene is TRBJ2-1, the V gene TRBV7-8; 7 bases fit TRBD2. CDR1 SGHVS and CDR2 FQNEAQ come from the germline V gene. This CDR3 contains 13 residues. The V segment lost 3 bases and the J segment 8 bases; nucleotides outside the gene matches: 4. The CDR3 reads CASSLAGEDEQFF. DNA of the CDR3: TGTGCCAGCAGCTTGGCGGGAGAGGATGAGCAGTTCTTC.

The chain is built from TRBV19 and TRBJ2-7; D is unresolved. The CDR3 length is 12 residues. The ends were cut back, 8 bases at V and 0 bases at J, with 8 bases in the middle. In germline, CDR1 is LNHDA, CDR2 SQIVND (reference sequence). The CDR3 DNA follows: TGTGCCAGTGTGAGCAGCTCCTACGAGCAGTACTTC. Its translation: CASVSSSYEQYF.

This clonotype has at least ten counts. The chain recombines TRBV12-3 or TRBV12-4 with TRBJ2-7; 11 bases agree with TRBD2. The V and J ends lost 7 bases and 7 bases, in that order; junction bases with no gene match: 18. The CDR3 consists of 17 residues. CDR3 protein: CASTPGGFTSGRREQYF. In DNA form, the CDR3 reads TGTGCCAGCACCCCCGGAGGGTTTACTAGCGGGAGACGGGAGCAGTACTTC.

By frequency in the sample, this clonotype is medium-sized. The chain carries TRBV6-5 and TRBJ2-3, with 9 bases aligning to TRBD1. CDR1 is MNHEY, CDR2 SVGAGI, per germline. V shed 6 bases and J 5 bases; nucleotides not matched to a gene: 6. There are 14 residues in the CDR3. CDR3 residues: CASSRTGEGDTQYF. Here the CDR3 DNA reads TGTGCCAGCAGCCGGACAGGGGAGGGAGATACGCAGTATTTT.

Only a few counts were recorded for this clonotype. The gene calls are TRBV6-6 and TRBJ2-2, with 9 positions matching TRBD2. V lost 8 bases and J lost 6; bases outside the gene matches: 13. Germline CDR1 MNHNY, CDR2 SVGAGI (reference sequence). The CDR3 covers 16 residues. Here the CDR3 reads CASAVAGEGSAGELFF. The CDR3 DNA follows: TGTGCCAGCGCGGTAGCGGGAGAGGGAAGTGCCGGGGAGCTGTTTTTT.

This clonotype occurred a few times. The chain joins TRBV9 to TRBJ1-5, with D possibly matching TRBD1 (5 bases). The germline V and J ends were trimmed by 3 bases and 1 base, with 11 bases remaining between them. This CDR3 is 15 amino acids long. Germline V gene lookup returns CDR1 SGDLS and CDR2 YYNGEE. CDR3 DNA: TGTGCCAGCAGCGCAGAGGGGATGAGCAATCAGCCCCAGCATTTT. It is translated as CASSAEGMSNQPQHF.